Presented here are 6 T cell receptor beta chains from one specimen sequenced in a study of shared clonotypes between healthy human individuals. Here immunoSEQ multiplex PCR was the method, and the copy in TCRdb shows in-frame clones only, minus some. The sample records about 1 million clones, roughly 75% being singletons. Sequenced sample: memory CD4+ T cells sorted from blood. Subset described: CD45RA-negative fraction. The receptor source for this set is a young man in good health.

The CDR3 region has the DNA TGTGCCAGCACCCGGGGACCGATGAACACTGAAGCTTTCTTT. Protein: CASTRGPMNTEAFF. V gene TRBV18 combines with J gene TRBJ1-1, with D possibly TRBD1 on 5 matching bases. V lost 8 bases, J lost 0 bases, and 13 bases lay in between. The CDR3 sequence is 14 residues long. Germline V gene data show CDR1 as KGHSH and CDR2 as LQKENI.

V usage is TRBV28 and J usage is TRBJ2-2; 10 nucleotides line up with TRBD1. Germline trimming cut 7 bases from V and 8 bases from J; bases unmatched to any gene: 13. Germline V gene lookup returns CDR1 MDHEN and CDR2 SYDVKM. There are 16 residues in the CDR3. This CDR3 reads CASTTTGTGVTGELFF. The CDR3 DNA reads as TGTGCCAGCACCACAACCGGGACAGGGGTTACTGGGGAGCTGTTTTTT.

This clone has only one observation. The chain recombines TRBV30 with TRBJ1-5; TRBD1 is a possible D gene (5 bases). Germline values: CDR1 GTSNPN, CDR2 SVGIG (reference sequence). The CDR3 consists of 14 residues. Trimming took off 1 base at V and 1 base at J, with 8 bases between the two ends. Written as DNA, the CDR3 is TGTGCCTGGAGTGACGGGGGAAGCAATCAGCCCCAGCATTTT. Amino acid sequence: CAWSDGGSNQPQHF.

The chain couples TRBV6-1 to TRBJ2-3; D is unresolved. Trimming took 5 bases from V and 2 from J, leaving 8 bases between them. This CDR3 spans 13 amino acids. The V gene's germline CDR1 is MNHNS and CDR2 SASEGT. CDR3 sequence: CASSFDITDTQYF. CDR3 nucleotide sequence: TGTGCCAGCAGTTTCGACATCACAGATACGCAGTATTTT.

The count of this clone is one. This rearrangement joins TRBV6-5 to TRBJ2-7, with a tentative D call TRBD1 (6 bases). The V end was cut by 6 bases, the J end by 6 bases, with 21 bases between. The CDR3 covers 15 residues. Germline CDR1 and CDR2: MNHEY and SVGAGI. For the CDR3, the DNA is TGTGCCAGCAGCCGAAAAACGACAGGTTTAGGCGAGCAGTACTTC. It codes for CASSRKTTGLGEQYF.

The CDR3 spells CAITPGGGGETQYF. In DNA form, the CDR3 reads TGTGCCATCACTCCTGGTGGGGGAGGAGAGACCCAGTACTTC. This chain uses TRBV10-3 with TRBJ2-5; tentatively, D is TRBD2 (6 bases). The CDR3 is made up of 14 amino acids. The germline CDR1 and CDR2 sequences are ENHRY and SYGVKD. The V gene lost 7 bases and the J gene lost 4 bases, with 16 bases spanning the gap.